These 21 T cell receptor beta chains were sequenced from one sample in a study of blood T cell repertoires in COVID-19. The table came from immunoSEQ multiplex PCR; TCRdb's copy has only in-frame clones and leaves some out. The table records 270,000 or so clones, around 88% of them present only once. The sequenced material came from PBMCs or T cells enriched from blood (not recorded which). The receptors here all came from a woman in her thirties or forties with acute COVID-19.

This clone showed up just a few times. V usage is TRBV19 and J usage is TRBJ1-5; tentatively, D is TRBD1 (5 bases). Germline V gene lookup returns CDR1 LNHDA and CDR2 SQIVND (reference sequence). Trimming removed 7 bases at V and 3 bases at J, with 19 bases between. This CDR3 is 16 amino acids long. In DNA form, the CDR3 reads TGTGCCAGTATTAGGAGCAGGGAAGGGGACAATCAGCCCCAGCATTTT. Its translation: CASIRSREGDNQPQHF.

The chain recombines TRBV7-9 with TRBJ1-1; D is unresolved. The V gene's germline CDR1 is SEHNR and CDR2 FQNEAQ (reference sequence). CDR3 length: 15 amino acids. Trimming shortened V by 0 bases and J by 3 bases, and 11 bases separated the two germline ends. This CDR3 is CASSLALLGDTEAFF. The CDR3 region has the DNA TGTGCCAGCAGCTTAGCCCTACTCGGGGACACTGAAGCTTTCTTT.

The chain combines TRBV30 with TRBJ1-6; TRBD1 might be the D (5 bases). The V and J ends lost 5 bases and 10 bases respectively, with 15 bases between them. Germline-derived CDR1 and CDR2 are GTSNPN and SVGIG (reference sequence). The CDR3 covers 13 residues. This CDR3 is CAWVGHIDSPLHF. CDR3 sequence (DNA): TGTGCCTGGGTAGGACATATTGACTCACCCCTCCACTTT.

The genes are TRBV24-1 and TRBJ2-1; TRBD2 agrees at 10 bases. The germline V gene encodes CDR1 KGHDR and CDR2 SFDVKD. The CDR3 sequence is 19 residues long. J was trimmed by 2 bases and V by 3 bases; bases with no gene match: 12. The chain's CDR3 is CATSDGGLAGVAPYNEQFF. The DNA for the CDR3 is TGTGCCACCAGTGATGGGGGGCTAGCGGGAGTCGCCCCCTACAATGAGCAGTTCTTC.

The chain couples TRBV27 to TRBJ2-5, with D perhaps matching TRBD2 (6 bases). The germline CDR1 and CDR2 sequences are MNHEY and SMNVEV (reference sequence). V was clipped by 4 bases and J by 4 bases, with 16 bases between them. This CDR3 has 15 amino acids. In nucleotides, the CDR3 is TGTGCCAGCAGTTCCCGACTAGTTTTGGGAGAGACCCAGTACTTC. Protein sequence: CASSSRLVLGETQYF.

Comment on this clone: Other DNA sequences in the same sample also yield this CDR3. The chain combines TRBV5-1 with TRBJ1-5; D gene ambiguous. Between the trimmed V and J ends, which lost 2 bases and 3 bases, there was a span of 9 bases. Germline assignment: CDR1 SGHRS and CDR2 YFSETQ. The CDR3 runs 14 residues. In DNA form, the CDR3 reads TGCGCCAGCAGCTTAGGAGAGATCAATCAGCCCCAGCATTTT. Residues: CASSLGEINQPQHF.

This sequence joins TRBV19 and TRBJ1-5; D remains ambiguous. The CDR3 is made up of 15 amino acids. Germline V gene sequence: CDR1 LNHDA, CDR2 SQIVND (reference sequence). Trimming removed 0 bases at V and 7 bases at J, with 13 bases between. As DNA, the CDR3 is TGTGCCAGTAGTATAGATGGCACCGAGGGACAGCCCCAGCATTTT. Amino acids: CASSIDGTEGQPQHF.

CDR3 loop: CASSLSRGGIYEQYV. DNA of the CDR3: TGCGCCAGCAGCCTTTCTAGGGGGGGCATCTACGAGCAGTACGTC. The chain is built from TRBV4-1 and TRBJ2-7, with D perhaps TRBD2 (7 bases). Trimming cost V 4 bases and J 3 bases, with 16 bases left between them. The CDR3 runs 15 residues. Germline lookup yields CDR1 MGHRA and CDR2 YSYEKL.

This clone was found once. The chain couples TRBV7-2 to TRBJ2-3; D is perhaps TRBD2 (6 bases). V was shortened by 1 base and J by 1 base, with 18 bases between the two germline ends. The CDR3 is made up of 18 amino acids. Looked up from germline, CDR1 is SGHTA and CDR2 is FQGNSA. The CDR3 coding sequence is TGTGCCAGCAGCTTAGTCTTCCAGAGCCGGGAGCGCACAGATACGCAGTATTTT. It encodes CASSLVFQSRERTDTQYF.

The V call is TRBV5-8, the J call TRBJ1-5; D call uncertain. This CDR3 spans 12 amino acids. The germline CDR1 and CDR2 sequences are SGHTS and YDEGEE. Trimming took off 5 bases at V and 5 bases at J, with 8 bases between the two ends. In DNA, the CDR3 is TGTGCCAGCAGTGGAGATCATCAGCCCCAGCATTTT. This encodes CASSGDHQPQHF.

This chain uses TRBV7-3 with TRBJ1-6; 9 bases agree with TRBD1. The CDR3 totals 15 residues. The germline CDR1 and CDR2 sequences are SGHTA and FQGTGA. After removal of 2 bases from V and 7 bases from J, the junction contained 3 bases not matched to a gene. The CDR3 nucleotides are TGTGCCAGCAGCTTACTCGGGACAGGGAATTCACCCCTCCACTTT. Translated, it gives CASSLLGTGNSPLHF.

The chain uses TRBV15 and TRBJ1-2, with D possibly matching TRBD1 (6 bases). Germline CDR1 is LNHNV and CDR2 is YYDKDF (reference sequence). This CDR3 has 14 residues. Trimming shortened V by 1 base and J by 6 bases, and 12 bases separated the two germline ends. This chain's CDR3 is CATSRVQGYNGYTF. The CDR3 DNA sequence: TGTGCCACCAGCAGAGTACAGGGTTACAATGGCTACACCTTC.

The V call is TRBV7-2, the J call TRBJ2-5; possible D gene TRBD1, 5 bases. The CDR3 consists of 14 residues. V lost 1 base and J lost 3, with 9 bases in between. CDR1 and CDR2 from the germline V gene are SGHTA and FQGNSA. The CDR3 sequence is CASSLGDRKETQYF. The CDR3 DNA is TGTGCCAGCAGCTTAGGTGACAGAAAAGAGACCCAGTACTTC.

The chain recombines TRBV6-1 with TRBJ2-7; tentatively, D is TRBD1 (6 bases). Per germline, CDR1 MNHNS and CDR2 SASEGT. This CDR3 is 18 amino acids long. V lost 2 bases and J 7 bases, leaving 27 bases between the germline ends. CDR3 sequence: CASSELTGYRVRSTEQYF. The DNA of the CDR3 is TGTGCCAGCAGTGAATTGACTGGATACAGGGTCCGTTCGACTGAGCAGTACTTC.

For the CDR3, the DNA is TGTGCCAGCAGTTACTCTCATCGCGACAAGTCTGGCTACACCTTC. As protein: CASSYSHRDKSGYTF. V usage is TRBV6-2 or TRBV6-3 and J usage is TRBJ1-2; D remains unclear. The CDR3 covers 15 residues. Germline V gene lookup returns CDR1 MNHEY and CDR2 SVGEGT. Deletions cut 0 bases from V and 7 bases from J, with 15 bases between.

This sequence joins TRBV15 and TRBJ2-3; 8 bases agree with TRBD1. The CDR3 is made up of 16 amino acids. Per the germline V gene, CDR1 is LNHNV and CDR2 is YYDKDF (reference sequence). V lost 5 bases to trimming and J lost 2 bases; unmatched junction nucleotides: 9. Here the CDR3 reads CATSGRTGSITDTQYF. Written as DNA, the CDR3 is TGTGCCACCAGCGGGCGGACAGGGTCTATCACAGATACGCAGTATTTT.

This clone was seen once. The rearrangement links TRBV9 to TRBJ2-5, with 7 bases matching TRBD1. Germline assignment: CDR1 SGDLS and CDR2 YYNGEE. V lost 3 bases, J lost 5 bases, and 13 bases stayed unmatched. CDR3 length equals 16 residues. The CDR3 sequence: CASSEQSKGGWETQYF. The CDR3 region has the DNA TGTGCCAGCAGCGAACAATCAAAAGGGGGCTGGGAGACCCAGTACTTC.

The gene calls are TRBV6-5 and TRBJ2-7; a weak D match, TRBD1 (6 bases). V was pared by 5 bases and J by 2 bases, with 10 bases between. The germline V gene encodes CDR1 MNHEY and CDR2 SVGAGI. This CDR3 spans 13 amino acids. CDR3 DNA sequence: TGTGCCAGCAGTCGACAGGCCGCCTACGAGCAGTACGTC. Protein: CASSRQAAYEQYV.

The J gene is TRBJ2-7, the V gene TRBV7-8; tentatively, D is TRBD2 (5 bases). The CDR3 spans 17 residues. V dropped 0 bases and J dropped 3 bases, with 18 bases sitting between them. Germline-derived CDR1 and CDR2 are SGHVS and FQNEAQ. This chain's CDR3 is CASSLARFEGRNYEQYF. In nucleotides, the CDR3 is TGTGCCAGCAGCTTAGCCAGATTTGAGGGAAGAAACTACGAGCAGTACTTC.

V is TRBV11-1 and J is TRBJ2-3; TRBD1 matches at 7 bases. From germline, CDR1 is SGHAT and CDR2 FQDESV (reference sequence). There are 14 residues in the CDR3. V lost 7 bases, J lost 6 bases, and 10 bases stayed unmatched. CDR3 coding DNA: TGTGCCAGCAACCTCGGGACAGTCTGGGATACGCAGTATTTT. Its protein is CASNLGTVWDTQYF.

The chain recombines TRBV10-3 with TRBJ2-7, with 10 bases aligning to TRBD2. The V segment lost 7 bases and the J segment 7 bases; nucleotides outside the gene matches: 7. The CDR3 is 13 amino acids. The germline gives CDR1 ENHRY, CDR2 SYGVKD. Here the CDR3 DNA reads TGTGCCATCAATCCCAGCGGGAGGGGAGAGCAGTACGTC. It specifies CAINPSGRGEQYV.